The T cell receptor (beta chain) under discussion was sequenced for a study of cytomegalovirus exposure and HLA in healthy donors. Trimming took 5 bases from V and 1 from J; bases not matched to a gene: 6. This CDR3 spans 16 amino acids. Germline CDR1 and CDR2: SGHVS and FNYEAQ. The PCR ran on 60 Vbeta and 13 Jbeta primers. Repertoires were generated with immunoSEQ multiplex PCR, while TCRdb's copy carries only in-frame clones and drops some. The sample yields more than 95,000 clones, 81% seen once. The receptor was derived from a man younger than 30 in good health and CMV-seronegative. The sample consisted of PBMCs. This chain connects TRBV7-6 to TRBJ1-2; 11 bases agree with TRBD1. The CDR3 nucleotides are TGTGCCAGCAGCCCCGGGACAGGGGGTTTTAACTATGGCTACACCTTC. Protein sequence: CASSPGTGGFNYGYTF.